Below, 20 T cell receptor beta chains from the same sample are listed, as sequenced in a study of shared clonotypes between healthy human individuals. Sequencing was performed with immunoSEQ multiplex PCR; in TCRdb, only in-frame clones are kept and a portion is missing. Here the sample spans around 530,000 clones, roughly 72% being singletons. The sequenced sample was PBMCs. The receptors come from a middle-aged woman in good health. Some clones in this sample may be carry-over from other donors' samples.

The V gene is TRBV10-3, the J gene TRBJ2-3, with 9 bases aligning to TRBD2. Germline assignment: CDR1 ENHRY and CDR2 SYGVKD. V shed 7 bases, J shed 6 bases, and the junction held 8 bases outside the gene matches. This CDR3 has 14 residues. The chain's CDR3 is CAIKGAGGPDTQYF. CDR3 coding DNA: TGTGCCATCAAGGGCGCGGGAGGGCCGGATACGCAGTATTTT.

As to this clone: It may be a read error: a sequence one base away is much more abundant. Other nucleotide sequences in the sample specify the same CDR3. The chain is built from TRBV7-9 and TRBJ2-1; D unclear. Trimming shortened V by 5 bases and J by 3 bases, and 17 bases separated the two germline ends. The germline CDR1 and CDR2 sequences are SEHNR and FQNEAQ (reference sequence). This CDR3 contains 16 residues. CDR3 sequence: CASSLEAPRDYNEQFF. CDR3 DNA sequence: TGTGCCAGCAGCCTAGAGGCCCCAAGGGACTACAATGAGCAGTTCTTC.

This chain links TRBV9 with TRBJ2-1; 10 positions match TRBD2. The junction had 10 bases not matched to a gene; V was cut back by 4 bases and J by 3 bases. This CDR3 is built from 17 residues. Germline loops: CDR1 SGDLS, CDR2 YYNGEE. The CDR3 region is CASSTHLAGANYNEQFF. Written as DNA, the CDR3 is TGTGCCAGCAGCACCCACCTAGCGGGAGCTAACTACAATGAGCAGTTCTTC. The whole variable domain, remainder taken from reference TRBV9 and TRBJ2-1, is DSGVTQTPKHLITATGQRVTLRCSPRSGDLSVYWYQQSLDQGLQFLIQYYNGEERAKGNILERFSAQQFPDLHSELNLSSLELGDSALYFCASSTHLAGANYNEQFFGPGTRLTVL.

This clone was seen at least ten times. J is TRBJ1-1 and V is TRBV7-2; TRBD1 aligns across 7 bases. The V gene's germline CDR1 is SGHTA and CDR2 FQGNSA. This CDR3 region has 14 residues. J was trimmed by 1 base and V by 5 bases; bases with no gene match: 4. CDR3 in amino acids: CASSIGTANTEAFF. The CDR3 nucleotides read TGTGCCAGCAGCATCGGGACAGCGAACACTGAAGCTTTCTTT.

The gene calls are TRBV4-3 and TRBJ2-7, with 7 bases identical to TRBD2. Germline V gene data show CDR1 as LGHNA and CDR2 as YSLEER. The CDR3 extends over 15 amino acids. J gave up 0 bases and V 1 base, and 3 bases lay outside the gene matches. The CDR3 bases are TGCGCCAGCAGCCAAGTAACTAGCGTCTCCTACGAGCAGTACTTC. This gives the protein CASSQVTSVSYEQYF.

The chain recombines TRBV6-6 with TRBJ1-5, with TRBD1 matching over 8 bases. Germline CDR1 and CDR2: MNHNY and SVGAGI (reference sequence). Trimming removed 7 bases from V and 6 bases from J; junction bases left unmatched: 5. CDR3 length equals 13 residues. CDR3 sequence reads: CASTGQGGQPQHF. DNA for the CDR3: TGTGCCAGCACCGGACAGGGAGGTCAGCCCCAGCATTTT.

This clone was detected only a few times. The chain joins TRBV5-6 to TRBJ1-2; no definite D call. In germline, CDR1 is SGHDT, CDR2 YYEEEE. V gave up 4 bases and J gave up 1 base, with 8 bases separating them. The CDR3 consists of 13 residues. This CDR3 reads CASSELGNYGYTF. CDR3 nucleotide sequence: TGTGCCAGCAGCGAACTGGGTAACTATGGCTACACCTTC.

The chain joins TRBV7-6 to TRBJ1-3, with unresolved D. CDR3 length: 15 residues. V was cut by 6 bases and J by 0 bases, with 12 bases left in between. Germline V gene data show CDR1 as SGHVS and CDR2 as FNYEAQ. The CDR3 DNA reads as TGTGCCAGCAGGCCTACAGAAGCCTCTGGAAACACCATATATTTT. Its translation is CASRPTEASGNTIYF.

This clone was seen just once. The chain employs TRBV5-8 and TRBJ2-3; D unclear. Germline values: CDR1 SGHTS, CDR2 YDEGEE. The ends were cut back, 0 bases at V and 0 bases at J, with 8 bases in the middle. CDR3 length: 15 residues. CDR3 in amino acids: CASSLGTVSTDTQYF. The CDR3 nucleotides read TGTGCCAGCAGCTTGGGGACGGTTAGCACAGATACGCAGTATTTT.

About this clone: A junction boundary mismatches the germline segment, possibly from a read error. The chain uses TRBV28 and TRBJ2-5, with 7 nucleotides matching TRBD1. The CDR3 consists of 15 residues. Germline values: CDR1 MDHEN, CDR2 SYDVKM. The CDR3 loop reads CASSLSSHRGEAQYF. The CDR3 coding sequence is TGTGCCAGCAGTTTATCGAGTCACAGGGGAGAGGCCCAGTACTTC. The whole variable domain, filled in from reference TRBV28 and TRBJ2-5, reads DVKVTQSSRYLVKRTGEKVFLECVQDMDHENMFWYRQDPGLGLRLIYFSYDVKMKEKGDIPEGYSVSREKKERFSLILESASTNQTSMYLCASSLSSHRGEAQYFGPGTRLLVL.

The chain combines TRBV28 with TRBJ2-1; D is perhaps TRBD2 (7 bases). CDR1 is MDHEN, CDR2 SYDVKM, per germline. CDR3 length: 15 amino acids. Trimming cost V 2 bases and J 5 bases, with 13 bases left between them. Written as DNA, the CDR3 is TGTGCCAGCAGTTTAGGGGGGGGCGCCCACAATGAGCAGTTCTTC. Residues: CASSLGGGAHNEQFF.

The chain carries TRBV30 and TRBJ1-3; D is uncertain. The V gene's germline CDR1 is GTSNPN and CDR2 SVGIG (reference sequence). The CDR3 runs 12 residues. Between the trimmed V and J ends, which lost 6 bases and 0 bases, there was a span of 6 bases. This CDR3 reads CACSSSGNTIYF. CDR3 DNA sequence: TGTGCCTGCTCTAGCTCTGGAAACACCATATATTTT.

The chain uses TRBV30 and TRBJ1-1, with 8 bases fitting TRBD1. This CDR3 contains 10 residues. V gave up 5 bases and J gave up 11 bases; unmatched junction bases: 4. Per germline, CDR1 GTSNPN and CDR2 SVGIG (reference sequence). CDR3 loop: CAWQGAGAFF. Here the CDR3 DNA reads TGTGCCTGGCAGGGGGCCGGCGCTTTCTTT. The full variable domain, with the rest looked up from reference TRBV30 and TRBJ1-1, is SQTIHQWPATLVQPVGSPLSLECTVEGTSNPNLYWYRQAAGRGLQLLFYSVGIGQISSEVPQNLSASRPQDRQFILSSKKLLLSDSGFYLCAWQGAGAFFGQGTRLTVV.

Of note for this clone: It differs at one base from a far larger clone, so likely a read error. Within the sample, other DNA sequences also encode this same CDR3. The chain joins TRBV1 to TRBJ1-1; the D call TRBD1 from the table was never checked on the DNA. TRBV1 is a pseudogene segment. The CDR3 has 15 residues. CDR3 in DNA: TGCGCCAGCAGCCAAGAAGACAGGGAGAACACTGAAGCTTTCTTT. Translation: CASSQEDRENTEAFF.

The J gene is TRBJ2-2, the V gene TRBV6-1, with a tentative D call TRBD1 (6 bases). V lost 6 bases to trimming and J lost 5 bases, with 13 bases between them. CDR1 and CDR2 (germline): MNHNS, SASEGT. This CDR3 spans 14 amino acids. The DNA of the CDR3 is TGTGCCAGCAGCGCTACACAGGGTACCGGGGAGCTGTTTTTT. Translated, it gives CASSATQGTGELFF.

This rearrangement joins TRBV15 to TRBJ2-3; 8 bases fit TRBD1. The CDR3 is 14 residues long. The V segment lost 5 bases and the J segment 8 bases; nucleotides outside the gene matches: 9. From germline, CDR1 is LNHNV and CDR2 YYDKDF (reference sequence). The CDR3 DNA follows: TGTGCCACCAGCGGCGGACAGGGACGAGGTACGCAGTATTTT. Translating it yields CATSGGQGRGTQYF.

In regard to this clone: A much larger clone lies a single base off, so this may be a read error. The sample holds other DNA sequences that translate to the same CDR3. The CDR3 is CASSFSLTQYF. CDR3 nucleotides: TGTGCCAGCAGCTTTTCCCTTACCCAGTACTTC. The chain couples TRBV28 to TRBJ2-5; D gene ambiguous. Per germline, CDR1 MDHEN and CDR2 SYDVKM. The CDR3 is 11 residues long. The ends were cut back, 6 bases at V and 8 bases at J, with 10 bases in the middle.

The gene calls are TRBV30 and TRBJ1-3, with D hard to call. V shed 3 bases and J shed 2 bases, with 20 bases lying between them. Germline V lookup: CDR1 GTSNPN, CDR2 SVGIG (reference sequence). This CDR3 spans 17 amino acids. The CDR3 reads CAWSASTGSPAGNTIYF. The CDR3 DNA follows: TGTGCCTGGAGCGCCTCCACCGGGTCCCCGGCTGGAAACACCATATATTTT.

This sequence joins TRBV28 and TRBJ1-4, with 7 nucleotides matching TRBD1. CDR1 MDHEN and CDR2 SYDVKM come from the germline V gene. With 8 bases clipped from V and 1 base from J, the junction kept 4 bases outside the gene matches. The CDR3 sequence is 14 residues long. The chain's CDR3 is CASRQGGTNEKLFF. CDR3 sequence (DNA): TGTGCCAGCCGACAGGGTGGAACTAATGAAAAACTGTTTTTT.

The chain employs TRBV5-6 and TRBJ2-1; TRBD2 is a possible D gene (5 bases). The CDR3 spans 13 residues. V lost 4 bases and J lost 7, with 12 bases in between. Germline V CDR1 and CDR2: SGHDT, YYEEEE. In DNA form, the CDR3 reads TGTGCCAGCAGCCCCCCGGGATCTAATGAGCAGTTCTTC. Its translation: CASSPPGSNEQFF.